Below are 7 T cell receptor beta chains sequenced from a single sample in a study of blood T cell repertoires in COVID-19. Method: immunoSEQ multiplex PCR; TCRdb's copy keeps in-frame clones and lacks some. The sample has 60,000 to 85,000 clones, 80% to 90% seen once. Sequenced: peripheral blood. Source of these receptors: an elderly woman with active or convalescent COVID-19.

The DNA for the CDR3 is TGTGCCAGCAGACCGGGGGGCGGGGGTTTCCACGAGCAGTACTTC. Protein: CASRPGGGGFHEQYF. V usage is TRBV28 and J usage is TRBJ2-7; D might be TRBD2 (7 bases). V was clipped by 6 bases and J by 5 bases, with 20 bases between them. The CDR3 is made up of 15 amino acids. CDR1 is MDHEN and CDR2 is SYDVKM in the germline V gene.

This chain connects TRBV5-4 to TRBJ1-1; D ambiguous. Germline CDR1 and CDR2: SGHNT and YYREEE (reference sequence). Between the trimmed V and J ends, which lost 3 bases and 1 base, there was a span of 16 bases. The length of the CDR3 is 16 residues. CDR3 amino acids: CASSSSVTPRNTEAFF. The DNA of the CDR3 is TGTGCCAGCAGCTCGTCGGTGACACCGAGGAACACTGAAGCTTTCTTT.

As DNA, the CDR3 is TGTGCCTGGAGTGTATACCGGGCTGGGGCCAACGTCCTGACTTTC. Amino acids: CAWSVYRAGANVLTF. The chain combines TRBV30 with TRBJ2-6; D is unresolved. CDR1 is GTSNPN, CDR2 SVGIG, per germline (reference sequence). The CDR3 runs to 15 residues. V lost 0 bases and J 2 bases, leaving 8 bases between the germline ends.

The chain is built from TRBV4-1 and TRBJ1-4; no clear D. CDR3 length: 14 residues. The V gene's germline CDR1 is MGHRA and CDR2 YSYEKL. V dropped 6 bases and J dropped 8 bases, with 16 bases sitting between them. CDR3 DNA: TGCGCCAGCAGGGGTGTGAGGGTCGGGGAAAAACTGTTTTTT. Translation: CASRGVRVGEKLFF.

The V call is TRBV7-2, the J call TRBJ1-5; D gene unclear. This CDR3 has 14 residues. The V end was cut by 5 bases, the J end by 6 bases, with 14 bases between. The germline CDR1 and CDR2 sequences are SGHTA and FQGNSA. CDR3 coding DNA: TGTGCCAGCAGCCAGGTGGGCATAGGTCAGCCCCAGCATTTT. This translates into CASSQVGIGQPQHF.

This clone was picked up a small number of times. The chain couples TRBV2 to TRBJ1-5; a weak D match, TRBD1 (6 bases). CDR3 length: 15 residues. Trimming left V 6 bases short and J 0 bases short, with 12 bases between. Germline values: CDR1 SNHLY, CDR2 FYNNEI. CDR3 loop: CASSNGGASNQPQHF. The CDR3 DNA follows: TGTGCCAGCAGCAACGGGGGGGCTAGCAATCAGCCCCAGCATTTT. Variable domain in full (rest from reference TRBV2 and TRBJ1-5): EPEVTQTPSHQVTQMGQEVILRCVPISNHLYFYWYRQILGQKVEFLVSFYNNEISEKSEIFDDQFSVERPDGSNFTLKIRSTKLEDSAMYFCASSNGGASNQPQHFGDGTRLSIL.

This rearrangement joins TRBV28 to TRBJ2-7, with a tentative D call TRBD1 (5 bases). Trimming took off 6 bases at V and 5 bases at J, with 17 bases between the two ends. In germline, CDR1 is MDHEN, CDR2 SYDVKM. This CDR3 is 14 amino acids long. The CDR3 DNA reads TGTGCCAGCAGCCAACCCCAGGGCATGAACGAGCAGTACTTC. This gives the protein CASSQPQGMNEQYF.